This is a list of T cell receptor beta chains from one sample in a study of blood T cell repertoires in COVID-19. Data came from immunoSEQ multiplex PCR; TCRdb stores just in-frame clones and leaves some out. This table holds about 180,000 clones, roughly 80% found once. Input material: PBMCs or T cells enriched from blood (not recorded which). The source of these receptors is a middle-aged woman with acute COVID-19. Each CDR3 is given with its conserved first and last residue. A D gene is named only where the DNA matches it firmly. Not all rows give a size; the values are once, few, many and, for expanded clones, a class.

v_gene	d_gene	abundance	j_gene	CDR3nt	CDR3aa
TRBV28	-	-	TRBJ2-3	TGTGCCAGCACCACTTCATCGGATACGCAGTATTTT	CASTTSSDTQYF
TRBV5-1	TRBD1	-	TRBJ1-1	TGCGCCAGCAGCCAACAGGGGTACACTGAAGCTTTCTTT	CASSQQGYTEAFF
TRBV13	-	-	TRBJ1-4	TGTGCCAGCAGCTTAGCGCTGGAGAACCATAAGGAAAAACTGTTTTTT	CASSLALENHKEKLFF
TRBV5-6	TRBD1	once	TRBJ1-1	TGTGCCAGCAGCGAGGGACAGGGGACCACTGAAGCTTTCTTT	CASSEGQGTTEAFF
TRBV6-1	TRBD2	-	TRBJ2-2	TGTGCCAGCAGTGAATCGGGCGCGGGAGAGGGCGGGGAGCTGTTTTTT	CASSESGAGEGGELFF
TRBV5-1	-	-	TRBJ2-1	TGCGCCAGCGGTGGGGGGTCAAAAAATGAGCAGTTCTTC	CASGGGSKNEQFF
TRBV14	-	-	TRBJ1-1	TGTGCCAGCAGCCGTGGGCGGGCAGACACTGAAGCTTTCTTT	CASSRGRADTEAFF
TRBV19	-	few	TRBJ1-2	TGTGCCAGTAGTGCGGGGGGTAGGGCCCTTAACTATGGCTACACCTTC	CASSAGGRALNYGYTF
TRBV2	TRBD2	-	TRBJ2-3	TGTGCCAGCAGTGGGGGGGCTAGCGGGAGGACAGATACGCAGTATTTT	CASSGGASGRTDTQYF
TRBV6-4	TRBD2	-	TRBJ2-3	TGTGCCAGCAGTGAAAGCGGGAGCGGCACAGATACGCAGTATTTT	CASSESGSGTDTQYF
TRBV3-1/TRBV3-2	TRBD2	-	TRBJ2-4	TGTGCCAGCAGCCAAGGGGCTAGCGGTCTACTAGCCAAAAACATTCAGTACTTC	CASSQGASGLLAKNIQYF
TRBV19	TRBD2	-	TRBJ2-1	TGTGCCAGTAGCCTTAGCGGGAGTAACTACAATGAGCAGTTCTTC	CASSLSGSNYNEQFF
TRBV11-3	-	-	TRBJ2-1	TGTGCCAGCACCCGGGGGGCGGTAAGCTCCTACAATGAGCAGTTCTTC	CASTRGAVSSYNEQFF
TRBV5-6	-	-	TRBJ1-3	TGTGCCAGCCGCGAGGGATCCGGAAACACCATATATTTT	CASREGSGNTIYF
TRBV10-3	-	-	TRBJ2-5	TGTGCCATCAGTGAGCACCAGGGCCCCGGAGAGACCCAGTACTTC	CAISEHQGPGETQYF
TRBV5-1	TRBD2	-	TRBJ2-1	TGCGCCAGCAAGGTGCGGGAGGTCGGGAATGAGCAGTTCTTC	CASKVREVGNEQFF
TRBV5-1	-	-	TRBJ1-5	TGCGCCAGCAGCTTGGGGCCCCTCACACAGGGAGACAATCAGCCCCAGCATTTT	CASSLGPLTQGDNQPQHF
TRBV18	TRBD2	few	TRBJ2-1	TGTGCCAGCTTACTGGGCGGGAGGCACACCTACAATGAGCAGTTCTTC	CASLLGGRHTYNEQFF
TRBV15	-	-	TRBJ2-5	TGTGCCACCAGCAGAGTGAGTGCAAGCGAAGTGACCCAGTACTTC	CATSRVSASEVTQYF
TRBV27	TRBD2	-	TRBJ2-1	TGTGCCAGCAGTTTTAAAGCGGGAGGATTTGGTGAGCAGTTCTTC	CASSFKAGGFGEQFF
TRBV7-9	TRBD2	many	TRBJ2-2	TGTGCCAGCAGCTTAGAGCCTAGCGGGAGGGCAACCGGGGAGCTGTTTTTT	CASSLEPSGRATGELFF
TRBV9	TRBD1	once	TRBJ2-5	TGTGCCAGCAGCGGAGGGAGAGGGACAGGGGGGATTTTTTTCGAGACCCAGTACTTC	CASSGGRGTGGIFFETQYF
TRBV5-4	TRBD2	-	TRBJ2-1	TGTGCCAGCAGCGGAACCAGCGGGAGTTTCAATGAGCAGTTCTTC	CASSGTSGSFNEQFF